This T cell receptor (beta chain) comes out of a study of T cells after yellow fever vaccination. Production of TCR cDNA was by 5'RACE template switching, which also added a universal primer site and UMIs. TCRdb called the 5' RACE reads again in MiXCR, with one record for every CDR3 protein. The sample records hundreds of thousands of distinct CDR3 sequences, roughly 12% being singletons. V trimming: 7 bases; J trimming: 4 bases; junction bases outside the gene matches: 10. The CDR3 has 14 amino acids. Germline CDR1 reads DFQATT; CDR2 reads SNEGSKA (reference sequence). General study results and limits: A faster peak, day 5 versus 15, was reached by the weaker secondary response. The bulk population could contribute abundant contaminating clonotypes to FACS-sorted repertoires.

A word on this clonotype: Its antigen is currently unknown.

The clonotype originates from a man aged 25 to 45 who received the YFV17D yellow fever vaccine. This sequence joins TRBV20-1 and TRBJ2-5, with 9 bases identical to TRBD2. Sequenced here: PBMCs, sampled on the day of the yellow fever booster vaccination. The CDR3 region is CSVIPAGGRETQYF. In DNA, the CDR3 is TGCAGTGTTATCCCAGCGGGAGGTCGAGAGACCCAGTACTTC.